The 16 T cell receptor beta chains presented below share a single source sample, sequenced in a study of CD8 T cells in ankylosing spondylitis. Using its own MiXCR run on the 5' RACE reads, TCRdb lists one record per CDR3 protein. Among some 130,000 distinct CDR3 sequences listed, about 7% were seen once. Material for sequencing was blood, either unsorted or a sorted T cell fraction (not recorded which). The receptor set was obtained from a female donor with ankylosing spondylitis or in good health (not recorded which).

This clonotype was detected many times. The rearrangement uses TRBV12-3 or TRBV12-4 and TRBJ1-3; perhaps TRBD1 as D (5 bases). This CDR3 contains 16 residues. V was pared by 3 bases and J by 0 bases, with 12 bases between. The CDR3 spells CASSFFGTHSGNTIYF. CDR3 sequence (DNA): TGTGCCAGCAGTTTCTTTGGGACCCACTCTGGAAACACCATATATTTT.

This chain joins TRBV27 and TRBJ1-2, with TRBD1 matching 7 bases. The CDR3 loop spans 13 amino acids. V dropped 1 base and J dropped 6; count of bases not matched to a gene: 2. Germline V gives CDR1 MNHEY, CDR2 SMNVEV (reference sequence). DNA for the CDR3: TGTGCCAGCAGTTTATACAGGGGTGATGGCTACACCTTC. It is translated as CASSLYRGDGYTF.

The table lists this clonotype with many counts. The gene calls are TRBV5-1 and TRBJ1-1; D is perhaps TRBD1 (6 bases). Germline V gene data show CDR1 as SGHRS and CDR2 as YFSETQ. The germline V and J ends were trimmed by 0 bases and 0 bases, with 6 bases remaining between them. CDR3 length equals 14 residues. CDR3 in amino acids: CASSLEGVNTEAFF. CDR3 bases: TGCGCCAGCAGCTTGGAGGGGGTGAACACTGAAGCTTTCTTT.

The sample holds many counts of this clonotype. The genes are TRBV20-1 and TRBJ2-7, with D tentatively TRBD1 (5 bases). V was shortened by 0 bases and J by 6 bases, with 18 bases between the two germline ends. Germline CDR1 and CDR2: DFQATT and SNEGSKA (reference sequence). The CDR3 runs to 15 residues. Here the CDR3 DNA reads TGCAGTGCTAGAGATCTTGTAGGGGATGGCTCCGAGCAGTACTTC. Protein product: CSARDLVGDGSEQYF.

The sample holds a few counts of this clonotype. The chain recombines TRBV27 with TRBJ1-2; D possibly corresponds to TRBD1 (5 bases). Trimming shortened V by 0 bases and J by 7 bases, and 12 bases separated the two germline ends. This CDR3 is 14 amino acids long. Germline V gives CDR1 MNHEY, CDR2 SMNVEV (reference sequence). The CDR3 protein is CASSLSDTLGGYTF. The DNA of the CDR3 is TGTGCCAGCAGTTTATCGGACACATTGGGTGGCTACACCTTC.

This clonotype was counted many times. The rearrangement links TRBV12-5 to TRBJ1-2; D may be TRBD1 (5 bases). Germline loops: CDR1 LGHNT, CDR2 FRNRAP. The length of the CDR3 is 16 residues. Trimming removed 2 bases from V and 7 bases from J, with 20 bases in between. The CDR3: CASGLTRDSKALGYTF. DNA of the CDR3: TGTGCTAGTGGTTTGACCAGGGACTCAAAGGCGCTTGGCTACACCTTC.

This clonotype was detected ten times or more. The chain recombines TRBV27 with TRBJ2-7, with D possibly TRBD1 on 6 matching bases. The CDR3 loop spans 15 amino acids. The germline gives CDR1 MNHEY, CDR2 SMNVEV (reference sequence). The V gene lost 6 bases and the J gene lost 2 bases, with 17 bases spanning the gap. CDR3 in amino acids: CASSPKTGQAYEQYF. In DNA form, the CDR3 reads TGTGCCAGCAGCCCAAAGACGGGACAAGCCTACGAGCAGTACTTC.

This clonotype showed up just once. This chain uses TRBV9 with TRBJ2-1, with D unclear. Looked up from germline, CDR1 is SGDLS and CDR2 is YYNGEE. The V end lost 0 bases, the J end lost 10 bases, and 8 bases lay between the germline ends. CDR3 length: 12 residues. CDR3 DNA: TGTGCCAGCAGCGTAGAGGCAGGAGAGCAGTTCTTC. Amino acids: CASSVEAGEQFF.

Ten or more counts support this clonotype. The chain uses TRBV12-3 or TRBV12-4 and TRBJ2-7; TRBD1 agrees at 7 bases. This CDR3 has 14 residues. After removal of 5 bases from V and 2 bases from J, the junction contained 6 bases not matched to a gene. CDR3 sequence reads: CASSHRDRAYEQYF. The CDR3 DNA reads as TGTGCCAGCAGTCACCGGGACAGAGCCTACGAGCAGTACTTC.

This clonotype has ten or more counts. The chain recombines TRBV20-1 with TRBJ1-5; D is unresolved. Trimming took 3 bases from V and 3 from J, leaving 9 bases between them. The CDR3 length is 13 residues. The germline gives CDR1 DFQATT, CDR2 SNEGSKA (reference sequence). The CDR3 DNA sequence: TGCAGTGCTAGGCCCAGAATCAATCAGCCCCAGCATTTT. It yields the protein CSARPRINQPQHF.

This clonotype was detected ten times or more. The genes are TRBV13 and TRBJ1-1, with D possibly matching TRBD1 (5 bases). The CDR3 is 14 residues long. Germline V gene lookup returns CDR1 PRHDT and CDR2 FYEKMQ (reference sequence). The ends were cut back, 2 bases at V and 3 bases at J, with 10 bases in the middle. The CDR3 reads CASSLMGRDTEAFF. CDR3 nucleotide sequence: TGTGCCAGCAGCTTAATGGGGCGCGACACTGAAGCTTTCTTT.

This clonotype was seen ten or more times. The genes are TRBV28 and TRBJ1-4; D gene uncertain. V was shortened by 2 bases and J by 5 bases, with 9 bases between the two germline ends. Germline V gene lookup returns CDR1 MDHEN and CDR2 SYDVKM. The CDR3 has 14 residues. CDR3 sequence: CASSLGQPNEKLFF. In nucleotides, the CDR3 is TGTGCCAGCAGTTTAGGGCAGCCAAATGAAAAACTGTTTTTT.

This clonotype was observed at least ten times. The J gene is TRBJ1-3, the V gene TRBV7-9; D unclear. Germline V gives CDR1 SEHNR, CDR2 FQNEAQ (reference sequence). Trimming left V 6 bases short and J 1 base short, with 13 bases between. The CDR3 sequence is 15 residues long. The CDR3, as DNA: TGTGCCAGCAGTCAACCACGACCTTCTGGAAACACCATATATTTT. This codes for CASSQPRPSGNTIYF.

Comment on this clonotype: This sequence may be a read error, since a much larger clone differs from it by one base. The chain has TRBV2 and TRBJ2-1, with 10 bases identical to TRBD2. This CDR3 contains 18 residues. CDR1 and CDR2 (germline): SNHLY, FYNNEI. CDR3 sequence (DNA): TGTACCAGCAGTTTCCGAGGAGTACTAAGCGGGGGGGCCAATGAGCAGTTCTTC. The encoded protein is CTSSFRGVLSGGANEQFF.

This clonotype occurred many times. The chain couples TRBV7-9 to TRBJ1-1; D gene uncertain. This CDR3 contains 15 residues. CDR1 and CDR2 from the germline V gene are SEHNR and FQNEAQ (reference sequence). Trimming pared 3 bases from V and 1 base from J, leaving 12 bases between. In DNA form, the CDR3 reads TGTGCCAGCAGCTTCCTTTTGTCGGAGAACACTGAAGCTTTCTTT. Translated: CASSFLLSENTEAFF. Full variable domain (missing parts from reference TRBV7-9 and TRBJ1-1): DTGVSQNPRHKITKRGQNVTFRCDPISEHNRLYWYRQTLGQGPEFLTYFQNEAQLEKSRLLSDRFSAERPKGSFSTLEIQRTEQGDSAMYLCASSFLLSENTEAFFGQGTRLTVV.

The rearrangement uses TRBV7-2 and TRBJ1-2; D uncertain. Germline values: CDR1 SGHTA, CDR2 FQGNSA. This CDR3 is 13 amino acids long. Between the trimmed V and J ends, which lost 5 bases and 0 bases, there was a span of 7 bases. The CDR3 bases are TGTGCCAGCAGCCGGACCTCTAACTATGGCTACACCTTC. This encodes CASSRTSNYGYTF. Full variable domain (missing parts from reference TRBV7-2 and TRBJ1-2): GAGVSQSPSNKVTEKGKDVELRCDPISGHTALYWYRQSLGQGLEFLIYFQGNSAPDKSGLPSDRFSAERTGGSVSTLTIQRTQQEDSAVYLCASSRTSNYGYTFGSGTRLTVV.